The entry below describes one TCR beta chain. Its antigen is not known. Germline loops: CDR1 MRHNA, CDR2 SNTAGT. V was trimmed by 0 bases and J by 5 bases, leaving 8 bases between them. The CDR3 spans 14 residues. The study ran its PCR with 60 Vbeta and 13 Jbeta primers. The data were produced by immunoSEQ multiplex PCR, yet TCRdb's version contains in-frame clones alone and is incomplete. Here the sample spans 150,000 to 200,000 clones, 80% to 85% being singletons. Donors sampled were nominally healthy, though unrecorded immune exposures were likely. This entry is derived from a study of cytomegalovirus exposure and HLA in healthy donors. About the study: Among about 179 million T cells, an earlier analysis found about 100 million unique TCR beta sequences. Study results and caveats: Confirmation in vitro established that a few CMV-associated chains were specific for CMV antigens.

This rearrangement joins TRBV6-4 to TRBJ2-1; D is unresolved. This clonotype was obtained from a woman aged 40-49 years in good health and CMV-seronegative. The sample consisted of PBMCs. The CDR3, as DNA: TGTGCCAGCAGTGACTCGAATGCAGACAATGAGCAGTTCTTC. Translating it yields CASSDSNADNEQFF.